This TCR beta chain was obtained from a study of identifying expanded T cells in peripheral blood. TCRdb's table, derived via immunoSEQ multiplex PCR, lists solely in-frame clones and lacks some. The repertoire has 85,000 to 100,000 clones, approximately 89% of them found once; the top ten carry roughly 4%. No infections or other immune events were documented during collection. In the case of this clone: Its target is unknown.

Findings and limits, study-wide: About 1.2 clones differed between technical replicates, versus approximately 17 and 20 over time.

V lost 1 base, J lost 4 bases, and 10 bases lay in between. The CDR3 has 14 residues. The V gene's germline CDR1 is SQVTM and CDR2 ANQGSEA. Material: blood. This sequence joins TRBV29-1 and TRBJ2-2, with TRBD1 as a possible D gene (5 bases). This clonotype was sampled from a person between 18 and 70 years old in good health. CDR3 sequence reads: CSVEGGVGTGELFF. Written as DNA, the CDR3 is TGCAGCGTTGAAGGGGGCGTCGGCACCGGGGAGCTGTTTTTT.